This T cell receptor beta chain derives from a study of blood T cell repertoires in COVID-19. For the study at large: The analysed material was cDNA or gDNA that came from T cells, B-cell-depleted T cells, or PBMCs.

TCRdb's copy holds only in-frame clones and misses some; the assay was immunoSEQ multiplex PCR. The sample shows 90,000 or so clones, less than 95% of them seen only once. Trimming at V came to 5 bases and at J to 7 bases, leaving 8 bases not matched to a gene. Germline loops: CDR1 KGHSH, CDR2 LQKENI. The CDR3 loop spans 14 amino acids. This clone rates as medium-sized (0.01 to 0.1%). V is TRBV18 and J is TRBJ2-5; TRBD1 matches 9 bases. Sequenced sample: peripheral blood. The receptor's source is a man between 18 and 29 years old with COVID-19, enrolled during active disease. Written as DNA, the CDR3 is TGTGCCAGCTCAACCGAGGACAGGGGAGGGACCCAGTACTTC. Translated: CASSTEDRGGTQYF.